This record covers a single T cell receptor (beta chain). Per the original methods: Amplification with reference gene primers provided the estimates of nucleated cell counts. Sequenced by immunoSEQ multiplex PCR; TCRdb stores in-frame clones only, minus some. V and J calls plus clone size are reproduced from that table; the DNA served to infer D and trimming. The repertoire consists of around 380,000 clones, with approximately 80% occurring once and the leading ten covering over 0.95%. This record belongs to a study of blood T cell repertoires in COVID-19. On the study more broadly: T cells, B-cell-depleted T cells, or PBMCs provided the cDNA or gDNA that served as material.

The receptor was derived from a human donor with acute or convalescent COVID-19. The donor label of this sample is uncertain. Sequenced material: peripheral blood.

The CDR3 sequence: CASRSSGSYNEQFF. The CDR3 DNA reads as TGTGCCAGCAGGTCTAGCGGATCGTACAATGAGCAGTTCTTC. The chain recombines TRBV6-5 with TRBJ2-1, with 7 nucleotides matching TRBD2. In germline, CDR1 is MNHEY, CDR2 SVGAGI. After removal of 6 bases from V and 4 bases from J, the junction contained 6 bases not matched to a gene. The CDR3 is 14 amino acids.